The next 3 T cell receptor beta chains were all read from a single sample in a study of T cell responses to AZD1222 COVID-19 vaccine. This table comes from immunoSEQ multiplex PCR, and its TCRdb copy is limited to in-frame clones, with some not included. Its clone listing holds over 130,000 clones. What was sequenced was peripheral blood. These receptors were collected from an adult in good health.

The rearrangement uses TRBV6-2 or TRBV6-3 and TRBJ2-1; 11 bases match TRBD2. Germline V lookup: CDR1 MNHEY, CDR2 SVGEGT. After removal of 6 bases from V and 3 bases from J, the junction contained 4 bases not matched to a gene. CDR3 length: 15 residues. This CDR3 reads CASSILAGGYNEQFF. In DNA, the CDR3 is TGTGCCAGCAGCATCCTAGCGGGGGGCTACAATGAGCAGTTCTTC.

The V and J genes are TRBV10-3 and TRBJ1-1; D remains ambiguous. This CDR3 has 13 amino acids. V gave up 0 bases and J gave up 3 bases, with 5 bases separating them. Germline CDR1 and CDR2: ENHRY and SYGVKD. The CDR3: CAISESRDTEAFF. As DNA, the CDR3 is TGTGCCATCAGTGAGTCGCGGGACACTGAAGCTTTCTTT.

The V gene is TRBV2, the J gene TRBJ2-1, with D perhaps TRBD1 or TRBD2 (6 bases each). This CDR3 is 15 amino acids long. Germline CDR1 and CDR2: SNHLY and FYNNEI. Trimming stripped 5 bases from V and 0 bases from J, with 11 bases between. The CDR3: CASSRGAPSYNEQFF. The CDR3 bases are TGTGCCAGCAGTAGGGGGGCCCCCTCCTACAATGAGCAGTTCTTC.